Shown below are 8 T cell receptor beta chains from a single sample sequenced in a study of shared clonotypes between healthy human individuals. The protocol was immunoSEQ multiplex PCR, while the TCRdb copy is restricted to in-frame clones and leaves out a portion. The sample yields about 2.3 million clones, just under 95% seen once. The sequenced sample consisted of naive CD4+ T cells from PBMCs. Subset denoted: CD45RA+ positively selected. The source is a young man in good health. Some clones in this sample may be carry-over from other donors' samples.

The V call is TRBV5-8, the J call TRBJ2-2, with 13 bases identical to TRBD2. Germline values: CDR1 SGHTS, CDR2 YDEGEE. This CDR3 is 17 amino acids long. With 3 bases clipped from V and 5 bases from J, the junction kept 7 bases outside the gene matches. In DNA, the CDR3 is TGTGCCAGCAGCTCATTCGGGACTAGCGGGGTAACCGGGGAGCTGTTTTTT. Translating gives CASSSFGTSGVTGELFF. Based on the CDR3 plus reference TRBV5-8 and TRBJ2-2, the full variable domain is EAGVTQSPTHLIKTRGQQATLRCSPISGHTSVYWYQQALGLGLQFLLWYDEGEERNRGNFPPRFSGRQFPNYSSELNVNALELEDSALYLCASSSFGTSGVTGELFFGEGSRLTVL.

This clone has more than one count but fewer than ten. Other DNA sequences in the sample encode the same CDR3. The chain recombines TRBV4-3 with TRBJ1-4; D remains unclear. Germline CDR1 LGHNA, CDR2 YSLEER. V lost 1 base and J lost 0, with 6 bases in between. This CDR3 region has 15 residues. The CDR3 DNA follows: TGCGCCAGCAGCCAAGCGACCGCAACTAATGAAAAACTGTTTTTT. It translates to CASSQATATNEKLFF.

The chain uses TRBV7-6 and TRBJ2-7, with 7 bases fitting TRBD1. This CDR3 comprises 14 residues. Germline CDR1 is SGHVS and CDR2 is FNYEAQ. The V and J ends lost 3 bases and 4 bases, in that order; junction bases with no gene match: 6. CDR3 amino acids: CASSFPGQSYEQYF. The CDR3 bases are TGTGCCAGCAGCTTTCCGGGACAGTCATACGAGCAGTACTTC.

V is TRBV11-2 and J is TRBJ2-7, with 9 positions matching TRBD2. The V gene's germline CDR1 is SGHAT and CDR2 FQNNGV. Trimming at V came to 6 bases and at J to 3 bases, leaving 9 bases not matched to a gene. This CDR3 has 15 amino acids. Here the CDR3 reads CASRPTSGFDYEQYF. CDR3 DNA sequence: TGTGCCAGCAGGCCTACTAGCGGGTTTGACTACGAGCAGTACTTC. Complete variable domain (other parts from reference TRBV11-2 and TRBJ2-7): EAGVAQSPRYKIIEKRQSVAFWCNPISGHATLYWYQQILGQGPKLLIQFQNNGVVDDSQLPKDRFSAERLKGVDSTLKIQPAKLEDSAVYLCASRPTSGFDYEQYFGPGTRLTVT.

This clone has only one observation. The rearrangement links TRBV5-5 to TRBJ1-4, with D hard to call. Germline CDR1 is SGHKS and CDR2 is YYEKEE (reference sequence). The CDR3 length is 13 residues. Trimming took off 2 bases at V and 11 bases at J, with 13 bases between the two ends. CDR3 amino acids: CASSLDTYGKLFF. DNA of the CDR3: TGTGCCAGCAGCTTAGATACCTATGGGAAACTGTTTTTT.

The chain has TRBV29-1 and TRBJ1-2; TRBD1 aligns across 9 bases. The CDR3 spans 13 residues. After removal of 4 bases from V and 3 bases from J, the junction contained 3 bases not matched to a gene. Per germline, CDR1 SQVTM and CDR2 ANQGSEA. CDR3 DNA sequence: TGCAGCGTTGGGACAGGGGTCGACTATGGCTACACCTTC. Translating gives CSVGTGVDYGYTF.

The rearrangement joins TRBV28 to TRBJ2-7, with D hard to call. The CDR3 totals 13 residues. Germline CDR1 MDHEN, CDR2 SYDVKM. With 5 bases removed from V and 0 bases from J, the gap between germline ends came to 8 bases. The DNA of the CDR3 is TGTGCCAGCAGTGGTGGGCCCTCCTACGAGCAGTACTTC. It codes for CASSGGPSYEQYF.

The gene calls are TRBV11-3 and TRBJ2-1, with 9 bases that match TRBD2. This CDR3 spans 14 amino acids. Unmatched junction bases numbered 4, after V lost 3 bases and J lost 7 bases. The V gene's germline CDR1 is SGHNT and CDR2 YENEEA. CDR3 sequence (DNA): TGTGCCAGCAGCTTTAGCGGGAGTAGGAATGAGCAGTTCTTC. This gives the protein CASSFSGSRNEQFF.